The 24 T cell receptor beta chains given below trace back to one sample, sequenced in a study of vaccination and CD4 T cells after COVID-19. The antigens for these receptors are not known. Once obtained from cultured CD4+ T cells, the DNA was sequenced using the Oncomine TCR Beta short-read assay. TCRdb reanalysed the PCR reads using MiXCR and keeps one entry per CDR3 protein. The data contain roughly 13,000 distinct CDR3 sequences, roughly 41% of them seen just once; the ten biggest clones take up 20% to 25%. Treatment indicated: roughly 10-day PBMC culture with coronavirus spike peptide pools or control peptides (ViraFEST assay). The sample consisted of CD4+ T cells from blood, cultured in vitro, taken before SARS-CoV-2 vaccination. These receptors all come from a human donor who had recovered from COVID-19.

This rearrangement joins TRBV5-1 to TRBJ1-5; tentative D call: TRBD1 (6 bases). Germline values: CDR1 SGHRS, CDR2 YFSETQ. V lost 0 bases and J lost 2, with 9 bases in between. The length of the CDR3 is 15 residues. CDR3 nucleotides: TGCGCCAGCAGCTTGGGGGGGCTCGGCAATCAGCCCCAGCATTTT. Translated, it gives CASSLGGLGNQPQHF.

Concerning this clonotype: The missing conserved phenylalanine or tryptophan at the end of this CDR3 makes a read error likely. The chain recombines TRBV9 with TRBJ1-1; D might be TRBD1 (5 bases). CDR1 and CDR2 from the germline V gene are SGDLS and YYNGEE. The V end was cut by 4 bases, the J end by 1 base, with 8 bases between. CDR3 length: 13 amino acids. In DNA form, the CDR3 reads TGTGCCAGCAGCATGACAGCGAACACTGAAGCTTTCCTT. It yields the protein CASSMTANTEAFL.

The rearrangement joins TRBV24-1 to TRBJ2-3; 10 bases are shared with TRBD2. The junction had 7 bases not matched to a gene; V was cut back by 3 bases and J by 5 bases. There are 16 residues in the CDR3. CDR1 and CDR2 from the germline V gene are KGHDR and SFDVKD. CDR3 nucleotide sequence: TGTGCCACCAGTGATCCCGGGGCTAGCGGGAGAGATACGCAGTATTTT. Translating it yields CATSDPGASGRDTQYF.

Only a few counts were recorded for this clonotype. This chain connects TRBV28 to TRBJ1-1, with D unclear. CDR1 and CDR2 from the germline V gene are MDHEN and SYDVKM. Deletions cut 6 bases from V and 5 bases from J, with 13 bases between. The CDR3 spans 13 residues. This CDR3 reads CASRDNTRTEAFF. CDR3 sequence (DNA): TGTGCCAGCAGAGACAATACGAGGACTGAAGCTTTCTTT.

For the CDR3, the DNA is TGTGCCAGCAGCTTAGCGGGGGCTGAGAACACTGAAGCTTTCTTT. Translated, it gives CASSLAGAENTEAFF. V gene TRBV5-4 combines with J gene TRBJ1-1, with a tentative D call TRBD1 (6 bases). The CDR3 extends over 15 amino acids. CDR1 and CDR2 (germline): SGHNT, YYREEE (reference sequence). Trimming removed 2 bases at V and 1 base at J, with 12 bases between.

The chain is built from TRBV20-1 and TRBJ1-6; the D gene is possibly TRBD1 (6 bases). V lost 1 base, J lost 8 bases, and 15 bases lay in between. The CDR3 totals 15 residues. CDR1 is DFQATT and CDR2 is SNEGSKA in the germline V gene (reference sequence). The CDR3 DNA follows: TGCAGTGCTAGAGGGTTACGGAGGGGGGATTCACCCCTCCACTTT. Translation gives CSARGLRRGDSPLHF.

The chain couples TRBV28 to TRBJ1-1; the D is unclear. V shed 1 base and J shed 1 base, with 7 bases lying between them. Germline CDR1 and CDR2: MDHEN and SYDVKM. The CDR3 consists of 14 residues. CDR3 residues: CASSLFGRNTEAFF. In DNA form, the CDR3 reads TGTGCCAGCAGTTTATTCGGGAGGAACACTGAAGCTTTCTTT.

The rearrangement uses TRBV19 and TRBJ1-2; D is unresolved. Trimming cost V 3 bases and J 0 bases, with 14 bases left between them. The germline CDR1 and CDR2 sequences are LNHDA and SQIVND (reference sequence). The CDR3 totals 16 residues. The CDR3 DNA reads as TGTGCCAGTAGTATGGATTGGGCCTTGACTAACTATGGCTACACCTTC. Translating it yields CASSMDWALTNYGYTF.

This chain uses TRBV19 with TRBJ1-5, with D tentatively TRBD1 (5 bases). The CDR3 is 13 amino acids. Germline V gives CDR1 LNHDA, CDR2 SQIVND (reference sequence). Trimming cost V 10 bases and J 3 bases, with 13 bases left between them. CDR3 residues: CATRGGINQPQHF. The CDR3, as DNA: TGTGCCACTCGGGGGGGGATCAATCAGCCCCAGCATTTT.

V and J are TRBV7-6 and TRBJ2-1, with D possibly being TRBD1 (5 bases). V gave up 5 bases and J gave up 8 bases, with 22 bases separating them. The germline CDR1 and CDR2 sequences are SGHVS and FNYEAQ. The CDR3 has 16 amino acids. Here the CDR3 DNA reads TGTGCCAGCAGCCTAAGTTACCGGCAGGGTGATGATGAGCAGTTCTTC. Protein: CASSLSYRQGDDEQFF. The full variable domain, with the rest looked up from reference TRBV7-6 and TRBJ2-1, is GAGVSQSPRYKVTKRGQDVALRCDPISGHVSLYWYRQALGQGPEFLTYFNYEAQQDKSGLPNDRFSAERPEGSISTLTIQRTEQRDSAMYRCASSLSYRQGDDEQFFGPGTRLTVL.

This chain links TRBV20-1 with TRBJ1-5, with D uncertain. V was shortened by 4 bases and J by 2 bases, with 21 bases between the two germline ends. Germline V lookup: CDR1 DFQATT, CDR2 SNEGSKA (reference sequence). The CDR3 sequence is 17 residues long. The CDR3 coding sequence is TGCAGTGCTAAGGCTCCGGCAGGTGGCTCTGGCAATCAGCCCCAGCATTTT. This encodes CSAKAPAGGSGNQPQHF.

The chain carries TRBV4-2 and TRBJ1-5; 11 nucleotides match TRBD1. CDR1 is LGHNA, CDR2 YNFKEQ, per germline. The CDR3 is 15 residues long. Trimming at V came to 1 base and at J to 5 bases, leaving 1 base not matched to a gene. CDR3: CASSQAGQGDQPQHF. The CDR3 DNA reads as TGTGCCAGCAGCCAAGCGGGACAGGGGGATCAGCCCCAGCATTTT.

V is TRBV7-2 and J is TRBJ2-7, with TRBD2 matching over 8 bases. This CDR3 has 17 amino acids. With V trimmed by 1 base and J by 5 bases, 13 bases remained unmatched. Germline V gene data show CDR1 as SGHTA and CDR2 as FQGNSA. CDR3 sequence: CASSLVGRGAFVDEQYF. CDR3 DNA sequence: TGTGCCAGCAGCTTAGTGGGGCGGGGGGCCTTCGTCGACGAGCAGTACTTC.

The rearrangement uses TRBV19 and TRBJ1-5; TRBD1 is a possible D gene (5 bases). This CDR3 has 16 residues. Germline CDR1 LNHDA, CDR2 SQIVND (reference sequence). V was cut by 4 bases and J by 1 base, with 14 bases left in between. CDR3 nucleotides: TGTGCCAGTAGTACCCTGGGTGGGGGAAGCAATCAGCCCCAGCATTTT. Protein: CASSTLGGGSNQPQHF. Using reference TRBV19 and TRBJ1-5 for the parts outside the CDR3, the full variable domain is DGGITQSPKYLFRKEGQNVTLSCEQNLNHDAMYWYRQDPGQGLRLIYYSQIVNDFQKGDIAEGYSVSREKKESFPLTVTSAQKNPTAFYLCASSTLGGGSNQPQHFGDGTRLSIL.

The gene calls are TRBV2 and TRBJ1-6; 9 positions agree with TRBD1. The CDR3 sequence is 15 residues long. Germline lookup yields CDR1 SNHLY and CDR2 FYNNEI. V lost 8 bases and J lost 6; bases outside the gene matches: 8. This chain's CDR3 is CASFGQGFSNSPLHF. CDR3 nucleotide sequence: TGTGCCAGCTTCGGACAGGGGTTCTCTAATTCACCCCTCCACTTT.

The V call is TRBV6-2 or TRBV6-3, the J call TRBJ2-5; 9 nucleotides match TRBD2. This CDR3 has 19 amino acids. The V gene's germline CDR1 is MNHEY and CDR2 SVGEGT. V was pared by 7 bases and J by 5 bases, with 23 bases of the junction left unmatched. The CDR3 nucleotides are TGTGCCAGCACCCGTCGACTGGCGGGGGGGCTTTGGTTCTCGGAGACCCAGTACTTC. It is translated as CASTRRLAGGLWFSETQYF.

This clonotype came up a few times. CDR3 sequence reads: CASKSWDRGSEQYF. In DNA form, the CDR3 reads TGTGCCAGCAAATCATGGGACAGGGGTTCCGAGCAGTACTTC. The chain has TRBV27 and TRBJ2-7; 10 positions match TRBD1. Germline trimming cut 7 bases from V and 6 bases from J; bases unmatched to any gene: 9. Germline CDR1 MNHEY, CDR2 SMNVEV (reference sequence). The CDR3 has 14 residues.

This clonotype was picked up a small number of times. V and J are TRBV28 and TRBJ1-5, with unresolved D. V lost 3 bases and J lost 9, with 6 bases in between. CDR1 and CDR2 from the germline V gene are MDHEN and SYDVKM. This CDR3 has 11 residues. The chain's CDR3 is CASSFSGPQHF. CDR3 sequence (DNA): TGTGCCAGCAGTTTCTCGGGGCCCCAGCATTTT. Using reference TRBV28 and TRBJ1-5 for the parts outside the CDR3, the full variable domain is DVKVTQSSRYLVKRTGEKVFLECVQDMDHENMFWYRQDPGLGLRLIYFSYDVKMKEKGDIPEGYSVSREKKERFSLILESASTNQTSMYLCASSFSGPQHFGDGTRLSIL.

This clonotype was seen a few times. The V call is TRBV11-1, the J call TRBJ2-7; 8 nucleotides agree with TRBD2. The CDR3 length is 15 residues. With 3 bases clipped from V and 3 bases from J, the junction kept 7 bases outside the gene matches. Germline values: CDR1 SGHAT, CDR2 FQDESV (reference sequence). CDR3 nucleotide sequence: TGTGCCAGCAGCTTCGGGGTAGCGGGAAACTACGAGCAGTACTTC. It encodes CASSFGVAGNYEQYF.

This clonotype has a handful of counts. The V gene is TRBV7-2, the J gene TRBJ2-5; TRBD1 might be the D (6 bases). Germline CDR1 SGHTA, CDR2 FQGNSA. The CDR3 sequence is 15 residues long. V shed 5 bases and J shed 2 bases, with 15 bases lying between them. CDR3 nucleotides: TGTGCCAGCAGCCCCGGCGGACAGCCTCAAGAGACCCAGTACTTC. It yields the protein CASSPGGQPQETQYF.

V and J are TRBV20-1 and TRBJ2-1; 13 nucleotides align to TRBD2. CDR1 is DFQATT, CDR2 SNEGSKA, per germline (reference sequence). The trim removed 2 bases at V and 4 bases at J, leaving 5 bases unmatched. There are 16 residues in the CDR3. The CDR3 DNA sequence: TGCAGTGCTAGATCCGGGACTAGCGGGACTTACAATGAGCAGTTCTTC. Protein product: CSARSGTSGTYNEQFF.

This clonotype ranks as medium-sized. The chain employs TRBV6-1 and TRBJ1-2; 9 bases fit TRBD1. V shed 7 bases and J 3 bases; nucleotides not matched to a gene: 6. CDR1 and CDR2 from the germline V gene are MNHNS and SASEGT. The length of the CDR3 is 14 residues. The CDR3 sequence: CASKGTGQHYGYTF. CDR3 in DNA: TGTGCCAGCAAAGGGACAGGGCAACACTATGGCTACACCTTC.

CDR3 in amino acids: CASSLVPTSPLHF. CDR3 DNA: TGTGCCAGCAGCTTGGTTCCAACTTCACCCCTCCACTTT. This chain links TRBV5-5 with TRBJ1-6; D gene ambiguous. The CDR3 totals 13 residues. Germline CDR1 and CDR2: SGHKS and YYEKEE (reference sequence). V was pared by 0 bases and J by 9 bases, with 7 bases between.

This chain links TRBV20-1 with TRBJ1-1; 10 bases match TRBD1. Per the germline V gene, CDR1 is DFQATT and CDR2 is SNEGSKA (reference sequence). The CDR3 length is 15 residues. The junction had 6 bases not matched to a gene; V was cut back by 1 base and J by 4 bases. The CDR3 DNA is TGCAGTGCTAGAGCCAGACAGGGGGCGGTCACTGAAGCTTTCTTT. It codes for CSARARQGAVTEAFF.